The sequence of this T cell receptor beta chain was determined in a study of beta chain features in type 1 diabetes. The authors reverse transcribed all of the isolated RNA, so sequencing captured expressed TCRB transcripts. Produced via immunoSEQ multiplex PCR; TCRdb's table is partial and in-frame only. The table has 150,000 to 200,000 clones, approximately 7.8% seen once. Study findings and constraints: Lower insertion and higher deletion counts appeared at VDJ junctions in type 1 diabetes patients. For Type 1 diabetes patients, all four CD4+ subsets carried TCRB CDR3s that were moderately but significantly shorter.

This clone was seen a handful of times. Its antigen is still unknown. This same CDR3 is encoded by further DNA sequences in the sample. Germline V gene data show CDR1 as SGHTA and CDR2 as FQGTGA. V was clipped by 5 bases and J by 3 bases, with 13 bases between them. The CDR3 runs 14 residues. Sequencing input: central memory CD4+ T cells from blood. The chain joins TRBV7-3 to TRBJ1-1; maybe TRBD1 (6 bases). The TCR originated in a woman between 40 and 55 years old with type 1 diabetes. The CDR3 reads CASSRQGRDTEAFF. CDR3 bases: TGTGCCAGCAGCCGTCAGGGGCGGGACACTGAAGCTTTCTTT.